This T cell receptor beta chain comes out of a study of neurological immune-mediated disorders (dated by TCRdb to about 2019). In the study overall: Using UMI-based sequencing, the study compared peripheral blood TCR-beta repertoires from patients with HTLV-I-associated myelopathy (HAM/TSP), patients with multiple sclerosis, and healthy controls. Longitudinal HAM/TSP and healthy donors had 3 time-points each (roughly 3-45 month intervals). Of the roughly 68 subjects in the cohort, around 14 were HAM/TSP patients, some 34 were multiple sclerosis patients, and some 20 were healthy controls. Longitudinal samples, technical triplicates and paired sorted CD4+ and CD8+ T-cell subsets, alongside PBMC samples, were included among the approximately 98 TCR-beta libraries.

In the germline V gene, CDR1 corresponds to LGHNT and CDR2 to FRNRAP. The CDR3, cysteine through phenylalanine, is 14 amino acids long. Only CDR3 DNA is held: 42 bases, read in frame from base 1. This clonotype was picked up many times. Which antigen it targets is not known. A read error may produce the germline difference seen at one junction end. To synthesize cDNA, template-switch 5'RACE was performed with a primer carrying a 10-nucleotide random unique molecular identifier so that each TCR transcript was tagged. Each sequencing run produced over 200 million TCR-beta sequences covering 15-18 subjects. The RNeasy kit was used to extract total RNA. TCR-beta VDJ regions were amplified with primers for the TCR constant region and the 5'RACE anchor, using the KAPA Real-time Library Amplification kit. Sample indexes and Illumina adaptors were added in a first PCR, after which library yield was increased in a second PCR. After Ampure bead purification, the roughly 650 bp TCR product was size-selected on a 2% E-gel SizeSelection system. Before pooling, library quality was checked on a Bioanalyzer, concentration was measured with Qubit, and libraries were quantified with the Kapa Library Quantification kit. An Illumina HiSeq 2500 was used to sequence the libraries paired-end at 2 x 150 bp. To increase sequence diversity, about 23-32% phiX was spiked into each library pool. Per the original workflow: The quality-filtered reads were processed with the UMI-based MiGEC pipeline, whose error correction step removed more than 80% of the raw TCR sequences. IMGT germline references were used for alignment of VDJ genes, and clonotypes were defined by a unique CDR3 amino acid sequence together with V-J genes. VDJtools evaluated clonal expansion, Shannon diversity and CDR3 relatedness (CalcPairwiseDistances, ClusterSamples); CLCbio workbench built phylogenetic trees. Expanded clones were defined as having at least 8 unique UMIs, based on coefficient-of-variation modelling across technical triplicates. The public sequencing data were trimmed at Q25 with fastp and processed into clonotypes with MiXCR by TCRdb, which kept only in-frame beta chains. Each record represents a unique CDR3 protein, reported with the most common genes and DNA among its rows. TCRdb's processing, not the study's, gives the V and J calls here. The sample table lists fewer than 40,000 distinct CDR3 sequences, 13% of them with a count of one. The ten largest clonotypes hold roughly 2.3% of the sample.

The research as a whole found: TCR clonal expansion was highest in HAM/TSP patients and lowest in MS patients, with MS patients falling below even healthy controls. No identical CDR3 amino acid sequences were shared among expanded clones across subjects, suggesting private TCR-beta repertoires in all groups.

In the paper's terms, the time point label means: longitudinal time-point 2. The healthy controls were volunteers from a blood bank in Maryland, USA. Unsorted PBMC libraries were generated from 2 million PBMCs stored in RNAlater at -80 °C until RNA extraction. Peripheral blood underwent Ficoll-Hypaque density gradient centrifugation to isolate PBMCs, which were then cryopreserved in liquid nitrogen. Here the chain combines TRBV12-5 and TRBJ1-2; the junction holds 7 bases that match TRBD1. Source material: PBMCs. This TCR came from a woman in her thirties or forties in good health. The DNA sequence is given as TGTGCTAGTGGTTTGTCACCGGACAGGTCCCTTATCTCCTTC. Its translation reads: CASGLSPDRSLISF.